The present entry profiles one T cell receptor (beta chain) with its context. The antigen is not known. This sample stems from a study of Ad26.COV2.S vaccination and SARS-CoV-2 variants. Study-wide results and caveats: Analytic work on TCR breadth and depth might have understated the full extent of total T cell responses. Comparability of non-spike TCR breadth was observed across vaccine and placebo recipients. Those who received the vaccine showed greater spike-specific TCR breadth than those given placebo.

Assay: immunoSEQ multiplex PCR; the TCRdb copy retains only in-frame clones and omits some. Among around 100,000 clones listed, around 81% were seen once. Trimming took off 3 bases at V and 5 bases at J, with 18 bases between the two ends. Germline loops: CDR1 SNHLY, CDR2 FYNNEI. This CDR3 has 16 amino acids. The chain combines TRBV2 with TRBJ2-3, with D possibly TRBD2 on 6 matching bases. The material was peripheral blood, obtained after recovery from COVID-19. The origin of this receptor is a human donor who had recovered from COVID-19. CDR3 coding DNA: TGTGCCAGCAGTGAGGAGGGTCCCAATATGGTAGATACGCAGTATTTT. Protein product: CASSEEGPNMVDTQYF.